Shown below are 18 T cell receptor beta chains from a single sample sequenced in a study of T cell repertoires in cytomegalovirus infection. TCRdb used MiXCR to reprocess the reads, holding one entry per CDR3 protein. The repertoire has more than 150,000 distinct CDR3 sequences, 15% to 20% of them found once; the top ten carry about 3%. Sequenced input: PBMCs. The source of these receptors is a human donor in good health (CMV status not recorded). Some clones in this sample may be carry-over from other donors' samples.

As concerns this clonotype: The junction departs from the called germline gene at one end, perhaps through a read error. The chain uses TRBV6-6 and TRBJ2-6; 8 bases fit TRBD2. This CDR3 is 18 amino acids long. Germline-derived CDR1 and CDR2 are MNHNY and SVGAGI (reference sequence). The CDR3 region has the DNA TGTGCCAGCAGTTCCGGAGCGGGGGCTCCCTCTGGGGCCAACGACCTGACTTTC. Its translation is CASSSGAGAPSGANDLTF.

The chain combines TRBV4-1 with TRBJ2-7, with D perhaps TRBD1 (6 bases). Germline V gives CDR1 MGHRA, CDR2 YSYEKL. Trimming cost V 3 bases and J 0 bases, with 12 bases left between them. The CDR3 totals 15 residues. The CDR3 sequence is CASSQGHFSSYEQYF. CDR3 in DNA: TGCGCCAGCAGCCAGGGACATTTTAGCTCCTACGAGCAGTACTTC.

This clonotype has at least ten counts. The V call is TRBV7-8, the J call TRBJ2-6; D call uncertain. The V and J ends lost 1 base and 0 bases respectively, with 13 bases between them. The CDR3 totals 18 residues. Germline CDR1 reads SGHVS; CDR2 reads FQNEAQ. The CDR3 loop reads CASSLGSGIISGANVLTF. The CDR3 region has the DNA TGTGCCAGCAGCTTAGGATCAGGAATTATCTCTGGGGCCAACGTCCTGACTTTC.

The sample holds a few counts of this clonotype. The chain couples TRBV29-1 to TRBJ2-3; D might be TRBD1 or TRBD2, each matching 5 bases. This CDR3 has 13 residues. CDR1 is SQVTM, CDR2 ANQGSEA, per germline. The V end was cut by 3 bases, the J end by 3 bases, with 10 bases between. The CDR3 loop reads CSVESGGTDTQYF. DNA of the CDR3: TGCAGCGTTGAGTCTGGGGGTACAGATACGCAGTATTTT.

This clonotype turned up a few times. The J gene is TRBJ1-6, the V gene TRBV2, with no clear D. The ends were cut back, 4 bases at V and 9 bases at J, with 4 bases in the middle. Per the germline V gene, CDR1 is SNHLY and CDR2 is FYNNEI. CDR3 length: 11 amino acids. CDR3 DNA: TGTGCCAGCAGTGTCAGTTCACCCCTCCACTTT. Amino acids: CASSVSSPLHF.

CDR3 sequence reads: CASSIFPGDQPQHF. CDR3 bases: TGTGCCAGTAGTATATTCCCAGGGGACCAGCCCCAGCATTTT. The V gene is TRBV19, the J gene TRBJ1-5; D may be TRBD1 (6 bases). The CDR3 length is 14 residues. The V gene lost 2 bases and the J gene lost 7 bases, with 12 bases spanning the gap. Germline V CDR1 and CDR2: LNHDA, SQIVND (reference sequence).

This chain connects TRBV2 to TRBJ2-3; tentatively, D is TRBD1 (5 bases). The CDR3 length is 16 residues. Looked up from germline, CDR1 is SNHLY and CDR2 is FYNNEI. V gave up 7 bases and J gave up 0 bases, with 17 bases separating them. CDR3: CASKLRAGPSTDTQYF. CDR3 sequence (DNA): TGTGCCAGCAAGCTCCGGGCAGGGCCTAGCACAGATACGCAGTATTTT.

This chain joins TRBV20-1 and TRBJ2-7, with 11 bases aligning to TRBD1. This CDR3 is 15 amino acids long. Losses at the gene ends were 1 base for V and 4 bases for J; bases not matched to a gene: 6. Per the germline V gene, CDR1 is DFQATT and CDR2 is SNEGSKA (reference sequence). CDR3 in DNA: TGCAGTGCTAGAGCCGGGACAGGGGGAGGGTACGAGCAGTACTTC. Protein: CSARAGTGGGYEQYF.

This clonotype was observed a handful of times. The chain joins TRBV28 to TRBJ2-1; 12 nucleotides agree with TRBD2. Per the germline V gene, CDR1 is MDHEN and CDR2 is SYDVKM. This CDR3 comprises 15 residues. With 7 bases clipped from V and 7 bases from J, the junction kept 8 bases outside the gene matches. The CDR3 is CASITPSGRENEQFF. The CDR3 DNA is TGTGCCAGCATAACCCCTAGCGGGAGGGAAAATGAGCAGTTCTTC.

This clonotype was detected a few times. The chain has TRBV20-1 and TRBJ1-3; tentative D call: TRBD1 (5 bases). V was pared by 0 bases and J by 8 bases, with 14 bases between. The CDR3 loop spans 14 amino acids. Per the germline V gene, CDR1 is DFQATT and CDR2 is SNEGSKA (reference sequence). The CDR3 region is CSAREAGRSDTIYF. The DNA for the CDR3 is TGCAGTGCTAGAGAAGCGGGGCGTTCGGACACCATATATTTT.

This clonotype has ten or more counts. In nucleotides, the CDR3 is TGTGCCAGCAGCCAACCCCCGGGGGGTCCCCAGTTCTTC. It is translated as CASSQPPGGPQFF. The gene calls are TRBV7-2 and TRBJ2-1; 7 bases match TRBD2. Germline V CDR1 and CDR2: SGHTA, FQGNSA. The CDR3 spans 13 residues. The V segment lost 5 bases and the J segment 13 bases; nucleotides outside the gene matches: 11.

This clonotype was observed at least ten times. CDR3 in DNA: TGCGCCAGCAGCTTGGATCCAGGGAACCCCTACGAGCAGTACTTC. Residues: CASSLDPGNPYEQYF. The J gene is TRBJ2-7, the V gene TRBV5-1, with a weak D call TRBD1 (5 bases). The V end was cut by 0 bases, the J end by 2 bases, with 12 bases between. Germline assignment: CDR1 SGHRS and CDR2 YFSETQ. The CDR3 consists of 15 residues.

V usage is TRBV4-2 and J usage is TRBJ2-7; 9 nucleotides line up with TRBD1. Germline V CDR1 and CDR2: LGHNA, YNFKEQ. After removal of 1 base from V and 2 bases from J, the junction contained 6 bases not matched to a gene. This CDR3 is built from 16 residues. The CDR3 loop is CASSQARRQGAYEQYF. The CDR3 DNA follows: TGTGCCAGCAGCCAAGCGAGGAGACAGGGGGCCTACGAGCAGTACTTC.

This clonotype was detected ten times or more. The chain carries TRBV10-2 and TRBJ2-7, with 9 bases matching TRBD1. The CDR3 totals 14 residues. Unmatched junction bases numbered 2, after V lost 4 bases and J lost 1 base. CDR1 is WSHSY, CDR2 SAAADI, per germline. CDR3: CASSGTGASYEQYF. The CDR3 region has the DNA TGCGCCAGCAGTGGGACAGGGGCATCCTACGAGCAGTACTTC.

This clonotype was detected ten times or more. The J gene is TRBJ2-2, the V gene TRBV27; 10 nucleotides align to TRBD2. Germline V gene sequence: CDR1 MNHEY, CDR2 SMNVEV (reference sequence). CDR3 length: 16 amino acids. The V and J ends lost 5 bases and 1 base, in that order; junction bases with no gene match: 4. CDR3 amino acids: CASSLRTSGNTGELFF. CDR3 in DNA: TGTGCCAGCAGTCTCCGGACTAGCGGGAACACCGGGGAGCTGTTTTTT.

In this sample, this clonotype turned up a few times. V is TRBV5-1 and J is TRBJ2-5; a weak D match, TRBD2 (6 bases). With 0 bases removed from V and 4 bases from J, the gap between germline ends came to 13 bases. Germline V gene lookup returns CDR1 SGHRS and CDR2 YFSETQ. The CDR3 length is 15 residues. In DNA, the CDR3 is TGCGCCAGCAGCTTGGGACCGGGAGTAGGAGAGACCCAGTACTTC. This sequence encodes CASSLGPGVGETQYF.

The chain is built from TRBV29-1 and TRBJ2-5; D is perhaps TRBD2 (5 bases). V was pared by 4 bases and J by 3 bases, with 9 bases between. This CDR3 is 12 amino acids long. The V gene's germline CDR1 is SQVTM and CDR2 ANQGSEA. CDR3 region: CSVGGRKETQYF. For the CDR3, the DNA is TGCAGCGTTGGAGGGAGAAAAGAGACCCAGTACTTC.

The V and J genes are TRBV6-5 and TRBJ2-7; D not resolved. Germline loops: CDR1 MNHEY, CDR2 SVGAGI. V was pared by 0 bases and J by 5 bases, with 8 bases between. CDR3 length: 13 residues. The chain's CDR3 is CASSYSRYHEQYF. The DNA of the CDR3 is TGTGCCAGCAGTTACTCGCGTTATCACGAGCAGTACTTC.